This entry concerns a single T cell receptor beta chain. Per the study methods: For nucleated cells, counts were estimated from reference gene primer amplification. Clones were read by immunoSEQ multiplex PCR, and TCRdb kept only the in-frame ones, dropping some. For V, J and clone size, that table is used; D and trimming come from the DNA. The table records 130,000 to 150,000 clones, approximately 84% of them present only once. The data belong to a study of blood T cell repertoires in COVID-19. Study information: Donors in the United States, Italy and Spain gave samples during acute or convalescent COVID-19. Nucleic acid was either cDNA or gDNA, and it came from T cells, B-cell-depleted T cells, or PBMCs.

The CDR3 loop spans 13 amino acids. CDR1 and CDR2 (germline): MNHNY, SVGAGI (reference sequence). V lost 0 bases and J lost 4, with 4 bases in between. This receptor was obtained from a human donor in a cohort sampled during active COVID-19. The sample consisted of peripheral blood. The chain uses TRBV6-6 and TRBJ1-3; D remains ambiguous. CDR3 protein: CASSYSQGNTIYF. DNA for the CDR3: TGTGCCAGCAGTTACTCACAGGGAAACACCATATATTTT.